Listed below are T cell receptor beta chains from one sample, sequenced in a study of OX40 agonist ivuxolimab in advanced cancers. The data were produced by immunoSEQ multiplex PCR, yet TCRdb's version contains in-frame clones alone and is incomplete. This sample has about 53,000 clones, with more than 75% found just once. This material consisted of CD4+ or CD8+ T cells sorted from blood, taken in a trial of the OX40 agonist ivuxolimab. The receptors come from an adult with an advanced solid tumor such as melanoma, head and neck, liver or kidney cancer. The CDR3 runs from the conserved cysteine through the conserved F or W. The D gene is left open where the match is weak. The listing skips clone size in some rows; elsewhere it reads once, few, many or a size class.

J	D	V	size	CDR3	DNA
TRBJ2-7	-	TRBV11-2	-	CASSLGTWGTYEQYF	TGTGCCAGCAGCTTAGGGACCTGGGGCACCTACGAGCAGTACTTC
TRBJ1-2	-	TRBV6-1	-	CASSFDSDYGYTF	TGTGCCAGCAGTTTCGACTCTGACTATGGCTACACCTTC
TRBJ1-5	TRBD1	TRBV4-1	-	CASSSTDRGTGRNQPQHF	TGCGCCAGCAGCTCCACCGACCGGGGGACAGGGAGAAATCAGCCCCAGCATTTT
TRBJ1-5	TRBD1	TRBV6-5	-	CATNDGTGRNQPQHF	TGTGCCACCAACGACGGGACAGGGAGAAATCAGCCCCAGCATTTT
TRBJ2-1	TRBD2	TRBV7-3	-	CASSTSSGLSDEQFF	TGTGCCAGCAGCACCTCTAGCGGACTGAGCGATGAGCAGTTCTTC
TRBJ2-5	TRBD2	TRBV30	-	CAWVFPHPGLAGFGTQYF	TGTGCCTGGGTCTTCCCTCACCCGGGACTAGCGGGGTTCGGGACCCAGTACTTC
TRBJ2-7	TRBD1	TRBV9	once	CASSPGQGVSYEQYF	TGTGCCAGCAGCCCGGGACAGGGAGTTTCCTACGAGCAGTACTTC
TRBJ1-1	-	TRBV7-4	-	CATSGAEAFF	TGTGCCACCAGCGGGGCTGAAGCTTTCTTT
TRBJ1-1	-	TRBV27	-	CASSKYQGRTEAFF	TGTGCCAGCAGTAAATACCAGGGGAGGACTGAAGCTTTCTTT
TRBJ2-5	TRBD1	TRBV5-1	-	CASTQTRTGPSPEYF	TGCGCCAGCACTCAGACCCGGACAGGGCCGTCCCCGGAATACTTC
TRBJ2-6	-	TRBV11-3	-	CASSYRSGANVLTF	TGTGCCAGCAGCTACAGATCCGGGGCCAACGTCCTGACTTTC
TRBJ1-2	-	TRBV11-2	-	CASSLDRVYGYTF	TGTGCCAGCAGCTTAGACAGGGTCTACGGCTACACCTTC
TRBJ1-4	TRBD1	TRBV4-1	-	CASSQAPQGATNEKLFF	TGCGCCAGCAGCCAAGCCCCACAGGGGGCGACTAATGAAAAACTGTTTTTT
TRBJ2-5	TRBD2	TRBV7-9	-	CASSLMRASGRSGETQYF	TGTGCCAGCAGCTTAATGAGGGCTAGCGGGAGATCGGGAGAGACCCAGTACTTC
TRBJ1-2	-	TRBV19	-	CASTETANYGYTF	TGTGCCAGTACTGAGACAGCTAACTATGGCTACACCTTC
TRBJ1-1	-	TRBV6-5	-	CASRADTGVREAFF	TGTGCCAGCAGGGCCGATACAGGAGTCAGGGAAGCTTTCTTT
TRBJ1-2	-	TRBV11-2	few	CASSPSYGYTF	TGTGCCAGCAGCCCCTCATATGGCTACACCTTC
TRBJ1-3	-	TRBV11-2	-	CASSLAVGPTSGNTIYF	TGTGCCAGCAGCTTAGCGGTTGGTCCGACATCCGGAAACACCATATATTTT
TRBJ1-5	-	TRBV28	-	CASSRQQGNQPQHF	TGTGCCAGCAGTAGGCAACAAGGCAATCAGCCCCAGCATTTT
TRBJ2-2	TRBD1	TRBV10-1	-	CASSGDRGNTGELFF	TGCGCCAGCAGTGGGGACAGGGGGAACACCGGGGAGCTGTTTTTT
TRBJ2-3	-	TRBV7-2	-	CASSLRPGPRADTQYF	TGTGCCAGCAGCTTAAGGCCGGGACCCCGAGCAGATACGCAGTATTTT
TRBJ1-2	-	TRBV28	-	CASSLLGANRGYTF	TGTGCCAGCAGTTTATTGGGGGCGAATCGCGGCTACACCTTC
TRBJ2-2	-	TRBV10-2	-	CATTITRAGELFF	TGCGCCACTACAATTACTAGGGCCGGGGAGCTGTTTTTT